A single TCR beta chain is shown here with its context. Its binding antigen is unknown. Per-base quality was not reported, and no clone a single base away is much larger than it. From the cysteine through the phenylalanine, the CDR3 covers 16 amino acids. Only the CDR3 region is kept as DNA, spanning 48 bases read in frame from base 1. The junction shows trimming of 1 base on V and 2 bases on J, plus 12 bases between the germline ends. As encoded in the germline V gene, CDR1 is MNHNS while CDR2 is SASEGT. Data came from an Illumina HiSeq 1500. TCRdb handled the public reads itself, with Q25 trimming in fastp and clone calling in MiXCR, and kept productive beta chains. Rows are combined by CDR3 protein, so each entry shows the most common genes and DNA. The sample table contains about 600,000 distinct CDR3 sequences; only one count was recorded for roughly a quarter of them. The biggest ten clones account for 7% to 9% of the sample.

This sample is part of a study of T cell repertoires in cytomegalovirus infection (dated by TCRdb to the late 2010s). Background for the entire study: The HLA type of each donor mattered for the analysis, because public TCR beta signatures pointed to carriage of CMV infection along with the matching HLA type. Results the study describes overall, beyond this receptor: The ex vivo response was dominated by HLA-C-restricted CMV-specific TCR beta clonotypes, and the single most frequent clonotype in two of eight donors was supplied by these HLA-C-restricted clonotypes. Cumulative frequency of public TCR beta family members discriminated carriers of CMV infection plus the relevant HLA type in this cohort and an independent 352-donor cohort.

The rearrangement joined TRBV6-1 to TRBJ1-5, with an unclear D gene assignment. The TCR sequence derives from a human donor in good health (CMV status not recorded). Some clones in this sample may be carry-over from other donors' samples. The sample taken for sequencing was CD8+ T cells from PBMCs. The CDR3 reads as follows: CASSEEGFWGNQPQHF. In nucleotide form, the sequence is TGTGCCAGCAGTGAAGAAGGGTTTTGGGGCAATCAGCCCCAGCATTTT.